Each of the 16 T cell receptor beta chains below was sequenced from the same sample in a study of post-analysis software for immune sequencing data. The antigens for these receptors are not known. Broader study findings: Relative to controls, patients had roughly five TRBV segments at higher frequency, with TRBV5-6, TRBV5-1 and TRBV20-1 among these.

Unique molecular identifiers were carried by the TCR beta cDNA libraries. Each CDR3 protein gets one entry after TCRdb re-called the PCR reads with MiXCR. The table has roughly 400,000 distinct CDR3 sequences, approximately 37% seen once. Sequencing was carried out using blood. These receptors all come from a girl aged 2 to 9 with multiple sclerosis.

This clonotype came up a few times. Relative to the germline gene, one junction end is altered; a read error may explain this. The chain has TRBV25-1 and TRBJ2-5, with D uncertain. Germline V gives CDR1 MGHDK, CDR2 SYGVNS. The CDR3 has 11 amino acids. The CDR3 here is CVSSGIETQYF. The CDR3 bases are TGTGTCAGCAGTGGGATAGAGACCCAGTACTTC.

The chain links TRBV6-5 to TRBJ2-1; tentatively, D is TRBD2 (6 bases). The CDR3 extends over 19 amino acids. V was trimmed by 4 bases and J by 0 bases, leaving 22 bases between them. Germline-derived CDR1 and CDR2 are MNHEY and SVGAGI. The CDR3 DNA reads TGTGCCAGCAGTTGGACAAGACTAGACGGCATCAGCTCCTACAATGAGCAGTTCTTC. Its translation: CASSWTRLDGISSYNEQFF.

The chain has TRBV11-1 and TRBJ1-6, with D perhaps TRBD1 (6 bases). CDR1 is SGHAT, CDR2 FQDESV, per germline (reference sequence). The CDR3 covers 14 residues. V dropped 6 bases and J dropped 8 bases, with 14 bases sitting between them. CDR3 sequence: CASRQTGRDSPLHF. Here the CDR3 DNA reads TGTGCCAGCAGACAAACAGGGAGAGATTCACCCCTCCACTTT.

In this sample, this clonotype turned up many times. This chain connects TRBV10-3 to TRBJ2-1, with D unresolved. V was trimmed by 6 bases and J by 9 bases, leaving 18 bases between them. Germline CDR1 reads ENHRY; CDR2 reads SYGVKD. This CDR3 has 14 amino acids. CDR3 DNA: TGTGCCATCAGCGGTTTGAACACCGGCGGTGAGCAGTTCTTC. As protein: CAISGLNTGGEQFF.

V gene TRBV18 combines with J gene TRBJ2-7, with 8 positions matching TRBD2. CDR3 length equals 17 residues. Germline V gives CDR1 KGHSH, CDR2 LQKENI. The ends lost 8 bases at V and 5 bases at J; junction bases unmatched: 20. The CDR3 bases are TGTGCCAGCCATCACATCCCCACCGGGACTAGTCGCAACGAGCAGTACTTC. Residues: CASHHIPTGTSRNEQYF. The variable domain in full, completed from reference TRBV18 and TRBJ2-7, reads NAGVMQNPRHLVRRRGQEARLRCSPMKGHSHVYWYRQLPEEGLKFMVYLQKENIIDESGMPKERFSAEFPKEGPSILRIQQVVRGDSAAYFCASHHIPTGTSRNEQYFGPGTRLTVT.

CDR3 in DNA: TGCGCCAGCAGCCCTTGGGGAGTACAAGAGACCCAGTACTTC. It encodes CASSPWGVQETQYF. The chain links TRBV4-1 to TRBJ2-5; possibly TRBD2 for D (5 bases). This CDR3 has 14 residues. Germline CDR1 and CDR2: MGHRA and YSYEKL. V gave up 4 bases and J gave up 2 bases, with 11 bases separating them.

V is TRBV5-1 and J is TRBJ2-3; D remains unclear. The CDR3 runs 13 residues. Trimming removed 4 bases at V and 2 bases at J, with 8 bases between. The V gene's germline CDR1 is SGHRS and CDR2 YFSETQ. In DNA form, the CDR3 reads TGCGCCAGCAGCATCGGAACCACAGATACGCAGTATTTT. It codes for CASSIGTTDTQYF.

The rearrangement joins TRBV20-1 to TRBJ1-6, with D hard to call. Trimming cost V 3 bases and J 9 bases, with 12 bases left between them. CDR1 and CDR2 (germline): DFQATT, SNEGSKA (reference sequence). The length of the CDR3 is 13 residues. CDR3 in DNA: TGCAGTGCTAGGGCTGGTGGCTTTTCACCCCTCCACTTT. Translating gives CSARAGGFSPLHF.

In its sample, this clonotype was seen a few times. The chain recombines TRBV7-2 with TRBJ2-3; D possibly corresponds to TRBD2 (7 bases). CDR3 size: 15 residues. CDR1 is SGHTA, CDR2 FQGNSA, per germline. V was clipped by 3 bases and J by 4 bases, with 14 bases between them. The CDR3 region has the DNA TGTGCCAGCAGCTTTACGTCCGGGGGGCCAGATACGCAGTATTTT. Amino acid sequence: CASSFTSGGPDTQYF.

The chain employs TRBV28 and TRBJ2-5, with D unclear. The J call may be incorrect, as the DNA end agrees better with TRBJ2-7. Germline V gives CDR1 MDHEN, CDR2 SYDVKM. The CDR3 contains 12 residues. The CDR3 DNA follows: TGTGCCAGCTCCAAGGGTTCTTACGAGCAGTACTTC. The encoded protein is CASSKGSYEQYF.

The chain uses TRBV3-1 and TRBJ1-1; D is ambiguous. CDR3 length: 14 amino acids. Germline CDR1 and CDR2: LGHDT and YNNKEL (reference sequence). V lost 4 bases and J 0 bases, leaving 9 bases between the germline ends. The CDR3 region is CASSPRTMNTEAFF. The CDR3 region has the DNA TGTGCCAGCAGCCCTCGGACCATGAACACTGAAGCTTTCTTT.

The chain uses TRBV30 and TRBJ2-7, with D perhaps matching TRBD1 (5 bases). V was pared by 3 bases and J by 2 bases, with 8 bases between. The germline V gene has CDR1 GTSNPN and CDR2 SVGIG (reference sequence). The CDR3 has 12 amino acids. The CDR3 protein is CAWRQGTYEQYF. The CDR3 DNA sequence: TGTGCCTGGAGGCAGGGAACCTACGAGCAGTACTTC. Full variable domain (missing parts from reference TRBV30 and TRBJ2-7): SQTIHQWPATLVQPVGSPLSLECTVEGTSNPNLYWYRQAAGRGLQLLFYSVGIGQISSEVPQNLSASRPQDRQFILSSKKLLLSDSGFYLCAWRQGTYEQYFGPGTRLTVT.

This clonotype appeared many times. This chain connects TRBV29-1 to TRBJ1-1, with D uncertain. The CDR3 runs to 11 residues. From germline, CDR1 is SQVTM and CDR2 ANQGSEA. Trimming stripped 5 bases from V and 3 bases from J, with 7 bases between. The DNA of the CDR3 is TGCAGCGTTCACGTGGACACTGAAGCTTTCTTT. This sequence encodes CSVHVDTEAFF.

V is TRBV7-8 and J is TRBJ2-5; D call uncertain. The V gene lost 5 bases and the J gene lost 5 bases, with 21 bases spanning the gap. This CDR3 has 16 residues. Looked up from germline, CDR1 is SGHVS and CDR2 is FQNEAQ. The chain's CDR3 is CASSLHLDPLRETQYF. The CDR3 DNA follows: TGTGCCAGCAGCCTCCATTTGGATCCACTAAGGGAGACCCAGTACTTC.

This clonotype was seen only once. The chain uses TRBV20-1 and TRBJ2-5, with D perhaps matching TRBD2 (6 bases). The CDR3 has 12 amino acids. The germline gives CDR1 DFQATT, CDR2 SNEGSKA (reference sequence). The CDR3 DNA follows: TGCAGGGCTCAGGGACTTCAAGAGACCCAGTACTTC. Its translation is CRAQGLQETQYF.

This clonotype has just a few counts. The chain couples TRBV18 to TRBJ2-5; TRBD1 aligns across 11 bases. The better agreement between TRBJ2-7 and the DNA end casts doubt on the J call. This CDR3 has 14 amino acids. CDR1 is KGHSH and CDR2 is LQKENI in the germline V gene. CDR3 coding DNA: TGTGCCAGCACTCGGACAGGGGGCAAGAACGAGCAGTACTTC. Its protein product is CASTRTGGKNEQYF.